Included here is one T cell receptor (beta chain) sequence, with context. In the study's own analysis: Researchers report that nucleated cell counts were estimated from reference gene primer amplification. Sequenced by immunoSEQ multiplex PCR; TCRdb stores in-frame clones only, minus some. The V and J calls and clone size are taken from that table; D and trimming were inferred from the DNA. The repertoire holds about 400,000 clones, with 70% to 90% as singletons. These data belong to a study of blood T cell repertoires in COVID-19. Turning to the study itself: There were acute and convalescent COVID-19 samples, and they came from the United States, Italy and Spain. Sample material is recorded as cDNA or gDNA derived from T cells, B-cell-depleted T cells, or PBMCs.

The junction had 5 bases not matched to a gene; V was cut back by 4 bases and J by 4 bases. CDR1 SGHVS and CDR2 FQNEAQ come from the germline V gene. The CDR3 contains 15 residues. This clonotype originated in a middle-aged man with acute or convalescent COVID-19. Sequences were obtained from peripheral blood. The V gene is TRBV7-8, the J gene TRBJ2-3, with 10 bases aligning to TRBD2. The CDR3 DNA is TGTGCCAGCAGCTCTCTAGCGGGAGAGTCAGATACGCAGTATTTT. This translates into CASSSLAGESDTQYF. The full variable domain, with the rest looked up from reference TRBV7-8 and TRBJ2-3, is GAGVSQSPRYKVAKRGQDVALRCDPISGHVSLFWYQQALGQGPEFLTYFQNEAQLDKSGLPSDRFFAERPEGSVSTLKIQRTQQEDSAVYLCASSSLAGESDTQYFGPGTRLTVL.